This T cell receptor beta chain was documented in a study of blood T cell repertoires in COVID-19. Study overall: From the United States, Italy and Spain came samples of acute and convalescent COVID-19.

This table comes from immunoSEQ multiplex PCR, and its TCRdb copy is limited to in-frame clones, with some not included. The sample holds about 430,000 clones, around nine tenths seen once. V gave up 2 bases and J gave up 0 bases; unmatched junction bases: 3. Germline V gene lookup returns CDR1 MDHEN and CDR2 SYDVKM. The CDR3 sequence is 16 residues long. This sequence was found in a woman under 30 who had been exposed to COVID-19. The gene calls are TRBV28 and TRBJ2-7, with 11 bases identical to TRBD2. Sequencing was performed on PBMCs or T cells enriched from blood (not recorded which). The CDR3 nucleotides read TGTGCCAGCAGTTTAGCAGGACTAGCGGGCTCCTACGAGCAGTACTTC. Residues: CASSLAGLAGSYEQYF.